A selection of T cell receptor beta chains follows, all from one sample in a study of shared clonotypes between healthy human individuals. Sequencing was performed with immunoSEQ multiplex PCR; in TCRdb, only in-frame clones are kept and a portion is missing. Found here are roughly 760,000 clones, about 74% of them singletons; the top ten hold around 1.6%. Material for sequencing was memory CD4+ T cells sorted from blood. The receptor source for this set is a woman aged 25 to 45 in good health. Both conserved end residues are part of each CDR3. The D gene is left open where the match is weak. The size entry is marked missing in some rows and otherwise reads once, few, many or a size class.

j_gene | d_gene | v_gene | abundance | CDR3aa | CDR3nt
TRBJ1-5 | TRBD1 | TRBV4-1 | few | CASSPGQISNQPQHF | TGCGCCAGCAGCCCGGGACAGATTAGCAATCAGCCCCAGCATTTT
TRBJ2-5 | - | TRBV5-1 | - | CASSSGRTQETQYF | TGCGCCAGCAGCTCGGGACGGACCCAAGAGACCCAGTACTTC
TRBJ1-1 | - | TRBV5-1 | - | CASSAQGYTEAFF | TGCGCCAGCAGCGCGCAGGGTTACACTGAAGCTTTCTTT
TRBJ2-3 | - | TRBV23-1 | once | CASSHRGRVSVPDTQYF | TGCGCCAGCAGTCACCGCGGTCGGGTATCTGTTCCAGATACGCAGTATTTT
TRBJ2-2 | TRBD1 | TRBV19 | - | CASRRTGNTGELFF | TGTGCCAGTAGGAGGACAGGGAACACCGGGGAGCTGTTTTTT
TRBJ2-1 | TRBD2 | TRBV27 | - | CASSLIAGGSDEQFF | TGTGCCAGCAGTTTAATAGCGGGGGGTTCCGATGAGCAGTTCTTC
TRBJ2-1 | - | TRBV5-1 | few | CASSLAPGSSYNEQFF | TGCGCCAGCAGCTTGGCCCCAGGGAGCTCCTACAATGAGCAGTTCTTC
TRBJ2-5 | - | TRBV25-1 | few | CASSERKGKETQYF | TGTGCCAGCAGTGAAAGGAAAGGGAAAGAGACCCAGTACTTC
TRBJ1-2 | - | TRBV7-3 | - | CASSSSPAANYGYTF | TGTGCCAGCAGCTCGTCCCCAGCCGCTAACTATGGCTACACCTTC
TRBJ1-5 | TRBD1 | TRBV7-9 | - | CASSRLTGPNQPQHF | TGTGCCAGCAGCAGGCTGACAGGGCCCAATCAGCCCCAGCATTTT
TRBJ1-3 | - | TRBV5-1 | - | CASSLEWTSSGNTIYF | TGCGCCAGCAGCTTGGAATGGACAAGTTCTGGAAACACCATATATTTT
TRBJ2-5 | - | TRBV7-9 | - | CATERGGKETQYF | TGTGCCACCGAACGGGGCGGAAAAGAGACCCAGTACTTC
TRBJ2-1 | TRBD2 | TRBV28 | - | CASSLFRASGKDNEQFF | TGTGCCAGCAGCCTCTTTAGGGCTAGCGGGAAAGACAATGAGCAGTTCTTC
TRBJ2-6 | - | TRBV15 | - | CATSRDQGSGANVLTF | TGTGCCACCAGCAGAGATCAGGGCTCTGGGGCCAACGTCCTGACTTTC
TRBJ1-1 | - | TRBV18 | - | CASSPRVMNTEAFF | TGTGCCAGCTCACCGCGAGTCATGAACACTGAAGCTTTCTTT
TRBJ1-4 | TRBD1 | TRBV9 | - | CASSAWDRGNEKLFF | TGTGCCAGCAGCGCATGGGACAGGGGAAATGAAAAACTGTTTTTT
TRBJ1-3 | - | TRBV7-2 | many | CASSLEPGGNTIYF | TGTGCCAGCAGCTTAGAGCCAGGGGGAAACACCATATATTTT
TRBJ2-3 | - | TRBV5-1 | - | CASSSGPDSTDTQYF | TGCGCCAGCAGCTCGGGCCCGGACTCCACAGATACGCAGTATTTT
TRBJ1-3 | - | TRBV14 | - | CASSPPGSGNTIYF | TGTGCCAGCAGCCCTCCCGGGTCTGGAAACACCATATATTTT
TRBJ2-3 | - | TRBV11-2 | - | CASSGAYTDTQYF | TGTGCCAGCAGTGGCGCCTACACAGATACGCAGTATTTT
TRBJ1-4 | - | TRBV5-8 | few | CASSRQGTTNEKLFF | TGTGCCAGCAGCCGGCAGGGGACAACTAATGAAAAACTGTTTTTT
TRBJ2-5 | - | TRBV7-2 | - | CASSLGVAEQETQYF | TGTGCCAGCAGCTTAGGGGTAGCGGAACAAGAGACCCAGTACTTC
TRBJ2-3 | - | TRBV5-1 | - | CASSIGGAASTDTQYF | TGCGCCAGCAGTATTGGGGGGGCCGCTAGCACAGATACGCAGTATTTT
TRBJ2-7 | TRBD1 | TRBV28 | - | CASSPAGTGGYEQYF | TGTGCCAGCAGTCCGGCCGGGACAGGGGGTTACGAGCAGTACTTC
TRBJ2-7 | - | TRBV28 | - | CASSLLSGKIFYEQYF | TGTGCCAGCAGTTTATTGTCCGGGAAGATATTCTACGAGCAGTACTTC
TRBJ1-2 | TRBD1 | TRBV19 | few | CASSDRGYGYTF | TGTGCCAGTTCTGACAGGGGCTATGGCTACACCTTC
TRBJ2-7 | TRBD2 | TRBV5-1 | - | CASSLTSGNADEQYF | TGCGCCAGCAGCTTGACTAGCGGGAATGCGGACGAGCAGTACTTC
TRBJ2-5 | TRBD2 | TRBV30 | - | CAWGPLSGRETQYF | TGTGCCTGGGGGCCCCTAAGCGGGAGGGAGACCCAGTACTTC
TRBJ2-2 | - | TRBV6-1 | - | CASMQGLRTGELFF | TGTGCCAGCATGCAGGGGTTGAGGACCGGGGAGCTGTTTTTT
TRBJ2-3 | - | TRBV18 | - | CASSPLAQGTDTQYF | TGTGCCAGCTCACCACTCGCCCAGGGCACAGATACGCAGTATTTT
TRBJ2-7 | TRBD2 | TRBV19 | - | CASRQTSGDLTEQYF | TGTGCCAGTCGCCAGACTAGCGGGGATCTCACCGAGCAGTACTTC
TRBJ2-7 | TRBD1 | TRBV5-8 | - | CASSLAQGAFEQYF | TGTGCCAGCAGCTTGGCACAGGGGGCGTTCGAGCAGTACTTC
TRBJ2-2 | - | TRBV2 | - | CASSPRSNTGELFF | TGTGCCAGCAGTCCAAGGTCGAACACCGGGGAGCTGTTTTTT
TRBJ1-2 | TRBD1 | TRBV7-2 | few | CASSLQVAGGAVDYGYTF | TGTGCCAGCAGCCTCCAGGTGGCAGGGGGAGCTGTAGACTATGGCTACACCTTC
TRBJ2-1 | - | TRBV11-2 | - | CASRSLAGGSYNEQFF | TGTGCCAGCAGATCTCTAGCTGGGGGGTCCTACAATGAGCAGTTCTTC
TRBJ2-2 | TRBD2 | TRBV19 | - | CASSFLAGGYTGELFF | TGTGCCAGTAGTTTCTTAGCGGGAGGGTACACCGGGGAGCTGTTTTTT
TRBJ1-5 | - | TRBV7-2 | - | CASSLEVTSSNQPQHF | TGTGCCAGCAGCTTAGAAGTGACATCTAGCAATCAGCCCCAGCATTTT
TRBJ1-3 | - | TRBV6-1 | - | CASRRDVPGNTIYF | TGTGCCAGCAGAAGGGACGTACCTGGAAACACCATATATTTT
TRBJ2-1 | TRBD2 | TRBV5-4 | - | CASSFGLAGNNEQFF | TGTGCCAGCAGCTTCGGACTAGCGGGGAACAATGAGCAGTTCTTC
TRBJ2-4 | TRBD2 | TRBV5-1 | many | CASSSGLAGVAKNIQYF | TGCGCCAGCAGCTCCGGACTAGCGGGAGTAGCCAAAAACATTCAGTACTTC
TRBJ1-5 | - | TRBV18 | - | CASSPNRDGGNQPQHF | TGTGCCAGCTCACCTAACAGGGACGGGGGCAATCAGCCCCAGCATTTT
TRBJ2-1 | - | TRBV5-6 | - | CASSLTSGPYNEQFF | TGTGCCAGCAGCTTGACCAGCGGACCATACAATGAGCAGTTCTTC
TRBJ2-3 | TRBD2 | TRBV30 | - | CAWRGLSPDTQYF | TGTGCCTGGAGGGGACTATCCCCAGATACGCAGTATTTT
TRBJ1-2 | TRBD1 | TRBV5-4 | - | CASSLEVSGGTF | TGTGCCAGCAGCTTGGAAGTTTCAGGGGGAACCTTC
TRBJ2-7 | TRBD1 | TRBV10-2 | few | CASSEARQGAAYEQYF | TGCGCCAGCAGTGAGGCCAGACAGGGGGCAGCCTACGAGCAGTACTTC
TRBJ2-5 | - | TRBV2 | few | CASRRGDPGQETQYF | TGTGCCAGCAGAAGGGGGGACCCAGGACAAGAGACCCAGTACTTC
TRBJ2-7 | - | TRBV5-6 | - | CASSLGDNRAQYF | TGTGCCAGCAGCTTGGGGGACAACCGGGCGCAGTACTTC
TRBJ2-7 | - | TRBV9 | - | CASSVAGGRGLEQYF | TGTGCCAGCAGCGTAGCTGGGGGCAGGGGTTTAGAGCAGTACTTC
TRBJ1-5 | - | TRBV4-1 | many | CASSQDGGFGNQPQHF | TGCGCCAGCAGCCAAGATGGGGGTTTCGGCAATCAGCCCCAGCATTTT
TRBJ1-2 | - | TRBV7-8 | - | CASSLVFRVSPNYGYTF | TGTGCCAGCAGCTTAGTGTTTAGGGTCTCCCCTAACTATGGCTACACCTTC
TRBJ1-4 | - | TRBV25-1 | few | CASSEVRGVTNEKLFF | TGTGCCAGCAGTGAGGTCAGGGGTGTCACTAATGAAAAACTGTTTTTT
TRBJ2-5 | - | TRBV5-8 | once | CASSRLTETQYF | TGTGCCAGCAGCCGCTTAACGGAGACCCAGTACTTC